The 28 T cell receptor beta chains reported below all come from one sample, sequenced in a study of T cells in Graves' hyperthyroidism and ophthalmopathy. Amplified regions were TCR beta CDR3 sequences from RNA transcripts. In the first-round RT-PCR of the TCR CDR3, the HTBI primer set was used. TCRdb independently ran MiXCR on the multiplex PCR reads; one entry per CDR3 protein. The sample holds about 600,000 distinct CDR3 sequences, 14% seen once. Input material: blood. These TCRs come from a woman aged 18-35 years with Graves' ophthalmopathy.

This clonotype has ten or more counts. CDR3 nucleotide sequence: TGCGCCAGCAGCACCCGGACAGGGTGGGACACCATATATTTT. Translated: CASSTRTGWDTIYF. The chain uses TRBV5-1 and TRBJ1-3, with 8 bases identical to TRBD1. The length of the CDR3 is 14 residues. The V gene end was trimmed by 4 bases and the J gene end by 8 bases; junction bases not matched to a gene: 8. Germline V gene lookup returns CDR1 SGHRS and CDR2 YFSETQ.

This clonotype was seen repeatedly, ten times or more. The rearrangement uses TRBV29-1 and TRBJ1-1; 8 bases line up with TRBD1. Unmatched junction bases numbered 2, after V lost 4 bases and J lost 1 base. The CDR3 runs 13 residues. Germline values: CDR1 SQVTM, CDR2 ANQGSEA. CDR3 protein: CSVVGQGNTEAFF. CDR3 nucleotide sequence: TGCAGCGTTGTCGGACAGGGGAACACTGAAGCTTTCTTT. Supplemented by reference TRBV29-1 and TRBJ1-1, the full variable domain reads SAVISQKPSRDICQRGTSLTIQCQVDSQVTMMFWYRQQPGQSLTLIATANQGSEATYESGFVIDKFPISRPNLTFSTLTVSNMSPEDSSIYLCSVVGQGNTEAFFGQGTRLTVV.

Ten or more counts support this clonotype. This rearrangement joins TRBV6-1 to TRBJ2-7; D may be TRBD2 (6 bases). The CDR3 loop spans 14 amino acids. The ends were cut back, 1 base at V and 2 bases at J, with 9 bases in the middle. CDR1 MNHNS and CDR2 SASEGT come from the germline V gene. The CDR3 sequence is CASSEVGTPYEQYF. Here the CDR3 DNA reads TGTGCCAGCAGTGAAGTGGGGACTCCCTACGAGCAGTACTTC.

The rearrangement uses TRBV6-5 and TRBJ2-7; TRBD2 matches 8 bases. CDR1 MNHEY and CDR2 SVGAGI come from the germline V gene. The V and J ends lost 2 bases and 2 bases, in that order; junction bases with no gene match: 5. CDR3 size: 15 residues. CDR3 sequence: CASSYLHGGAYEQYF. For the CDR3, the DNA is TGTGCCAGCAGTTACCTCCACGGGGGGGCCTACGAGCAGTACTTC.

A few counts support this clonotype. V and J are TRBV9 and TRBJ1-1, with a tentative D call TRBD1 (5 bases). Trimming pared 6 bases from V and 7 bases from J, leaving 16 bases between. The germline V gene has CDR1 SGDLS and CDR2 YYNGEE. The CDR3 sequence is 13 residues long. CDR3 coding DNA: TGTGCCAGCACCTTCGGGGCGAAGGGTGAAGCTTTCTTT. Protein product: CASTFGAKGEAFF.

This clonotype came up a few times. V usage is TRBV27 and J usage is TRBJ1-2; 9 bases match TRBD1. V shed 3 bases and J 8 bases; nucleotides not matched to a gene: 10. CDR1 and CDR2 from the germline V gene are MNHEY and SMNVEV (reference sequence). This CDR3 region has 15 residues. CDR3 DNA sequence: TGTGCCAGCAGTTTCCAGGGACAGGGATCGACGGGCTACACCTTC. As protein: CASSFQGQGSTGYTF.

This sequence joins TRBV19 and TRBJ1-6; D unresolved. In germline, CDR1 is LNHDA, CDR2 SQIVND (reference sequence). The CDR3 extends over 15 amino acids. Deletions cut 5 bases from V and 8 bases from J, with 16 bases between. This CDR3 reads CASSANPSGDSPLHF. CDR3 nucleotide sequence: TGTGCCAGTAGTGCCAACCCCTCCGGGGATTCACCCCTCCACTTT.

This clonotype was detected ten times or more. This chain joins TRBV20-1 and TRBJ2-3, with D unclear. The germline CDR1 and CDR2 sequences are DFQATT and SNEGSKA (reference sequence). Trimming pared 5 bases from V and 2 bases from J, leaving 8 bases between. This CDR3 has 12 amino acids. The CDR3 spells CSAGPNTDTQYF. In DNA, the CDR3 is TGCAGTGCTGGACCGAACACAGATACGCAGTATTTT.

This clonotype was counted at least ten times. The CDR3: CASSPRDRRMNTEAFF. The CDR3 DNA sequence: TGTGCCAGCAGCCCCCGGGACAGGCGGATGAACACTGAAGCTTTCTTT. The J gene is TRBJ1-1, the V gene TRBV3-1, with 8 nucleotides matching TRBD1. J was trimmed by 0 bases and V by 4 bases; bases with no gene match: 7. Germline V gene lookup returns CDR1 LGHDT and CDR2 YNNKEL (reference sequence). The CDR3 length is 16 residues.

The sample holds many counts of this clonotype. The gene calls are TRBV20-1 and TRBJ2-7, with D possibly matching TRBD1 (7 bases). Germline CDR1 DFQATT, CDR2 SNEGSKA (reference sequence). The CDR3 is made up of 14 amino acids. Trimming left V 3 bases short and J 2 bases short, with 14 bases between. The CDR3 region is CSAREGASTYEQYF. Here the CDR3 DNA reads TGCAGTGCTAGGGAGGGGGCCTCAACCTACGAGCAGTACTTC.

The rearrangement uses TRBV7-8 and TRBJ2-5, with 11 positions matching TRBD2. CDR1 and CDR2 from the germline V gene are SGHVS and FQNEAQ. V was clipped by 1 base and J by 5 bases; unmatched bases: 3. The CDR3 runs 15 residues. The CDR3: CASSLVAGGGETQYF. CDR3 DNA sequence: TGTGCCAGCAGCTTAGTAGCGGGAGGGGGGGAGACCCAGTACTTC. The full variable domain, with the rest looked up from reference TRBV7-8 and TRBJ2-5, is GAGVSQSPRYKVAKRGQDVALRCDPISGHVSLFWYQQALGQGPEFLTYFQNEAQLDKSGLPSDRFFAERPEGSVSTLKIQRTQQEDSAVYLCASSLVAGGGETQYFGPGTRLLVL.

The rearrangement uses TRBV7-3 and TRBJ2-1, with a possible D match to TRBD2 (5 bases). Trimming stripped 10 bases from V and 15 bases from J, with 22 bases between. CDR1 is SGHTA, CDR2 FQGTGA, per germline. The CDR3 consists of 12 residues. For the CDR3, the DNA is TGTGCCACCTCGGCGAGGGTACCAAAACTGTTCTTC. It encodes CATSARVPKLFF. Full variable domain (remainder filled in from reference TRBV7-3 and TRBJ2-1): GAGVSQTPSNKVTEKGKYVELRCDPISGHTALYWYRQSLGQGPEFLIYFQGTGAADDSGLPNDRFFAVRPEGSVSTLKIQRTERGDSAVYLCATSARVPKLFFGPGTRLTVL.

This clonotype was found many times. The chain carries TRBV13 and TRBJ2-4; D is ambiguous. Germline CDR1 and CDR2: PRHDT and FYEKMQ (reference sequence). V lost 3 bases and J lost 5, with 8 bases in between. The CDR3 extends over 13 amino acids. The CDR3 here is CASSFEDENIQYF. The CDR3 coding sequence is TGTGCCAGCAGCTTTGAGGATGAAAACATTCAGTACTTC.

This clonotype was counted at least ten times. CDR3 protein: CASKPNSQGYEQYF. The CDR3 nucleotides read TGTGCCAGCAAGCCGAACTCACAGGGGTACGAGCAGTACTTC. This chain connects TRBV27 to TRBJ2-7, with 7 bases aligning to TRBD1. In germline, CDR1 is MNHEY, CDR2 SMNVEV (reference sequence). This CDR3 is 14 amino acids long. V lost 7 bases, J lost 4 bases, and 10 bases stayed unmatched.

The table lists this clonotype with many counts. The gene calls are TRBV29-1 and TRBJ2-3, with D maybe TRBD2 (6 bases). The CDR3 length is 13 residues. CDR1 and CDR2 from the germline V gene are SQVTM and ANQGSEA. The V end was cut by 4 bases, the J end by 2 bases, with 10 bases between. Written as DNA, the CDR3 is TGCAGCGTTGCAGGCGGGATCACAGATACGCAGTATTTT. Protein sequence: CSVAGGITDTQYF.

This clonotype was picked up many times. The DNA for the CDR3 is TGTGCCAGCAGTTGGTTAGACGGCACAGATACGCAGTATTTT. This translates into CASSWLDGTDTQYF. The V gene is TRBV27, the J gene TRBJ2-3; D is unclear. V lost 4 bases, J lost 1 base, and 9 bases lay in between. The CDR3 length is 14 residues. Germline V gene data show CDR1 as MNHEY and CDR2 as SMNVEV (reference sequence).

The V call is TRBV10-3, the J call TRBJ2-3, with TRBD2 matching over 8 bases. Per germline, CDR1 ENHRY and CDR2 SYGVKD. V lost 6 bases and J lost 1; bases outside the gene matches: 6. This CDR3 contains 15 residues. Here the CDR3 reads CAIREAGAGTDTQYF. The CDR3 DNA follows: TGTGCCATCAGGGAAGCGGGAGCTGGCACAGATACGCAGTATTTT.

With regard to this clonotype: A read error may produce the germline difference seen at one junction end. The chain couples TRBV29-1 to TRBJ2-1, with D unclear. The germline CDR1 and CDR2 sequences are SQVTM and ANQGSEA. The length of the CDR3 is 15 residues. The CDR3 DNA reads TGCAGCGTAATGCCTTCTATGGGTGCTGTCGTGAGCAGTGTCTTC. Protein sequence: CSVMPSMGAVVSSVF.

This clonotype was seen many times. The rearrangement joins TRBV28 to TRBJ1-6; no clear D gene. The V gene's germline CDR1 is MDHEN and CDR2 SYDVKM. Trimming stripped 2 bases from V and 7 bases from J, with 9 bases between. The CDR3 contains 14 residues. CDR3 sequence (DNA): TGTGCCAGCAGTTTAGGGCAGGACAATTCACCCCTCCACTTT. It codes for CASSLGQDNSPLHF. The full variable domain, rest sourced from reference TRBV28 and TRBJ1-6, is DVKVTQSSRYLVKRTGEKVFLECVQDMDHENMFWYRQDPGLGLRLIYFSYDVKMKEKGDIPEGYSVSREKKERFSLILESASTNQTSMYLCASSLGQDNSPLHFGNGTRLTVT.

This clonotype was counted ten times or more. The J gene is TRBJ1-5, the V gene TRBV28; 8 bases align to TRBD1. J was trimmed by 5 bases and V by 6 bases; bases with no gene match: 15. This CDR3 has 17 amino acids. Germline V gene data show CDR1 as MDHEN and CDR2 as SYDVKM. CDR3 region: CASSSLGLGTGYQPQHF. The DNA for the CDR3 is TGTGCCAGCAGCTCCCTTGGGTTGGGGACAGGTTATCAGCCCCAGCATTTT.

The sample holds many counts of this clonotype. The rearrangement uses TRBV6-2 or TRBV6-3 and TRBJ1-1, with D perhaps matching TRBD1 (6 bases). CDR1 is MNHEY and CDR2 is SVGEGT in the germline V gene. Trimming took 1 base from V and 0 from J, leaving 6 bases between them. This CDR3 is 14 amino acids long. CDR3 loop: CASSYWTVNTEAFF. CDR3 DNA: TGTGCCAGCAGTTACTGGACAGTGAACACTGAAGCTTTCTTT.

This clonotype was detected ten times or more. The DNA for the CDR3 is TGTGCCTGGAGTTCGGGACAGCTTAATCAGCCCCAGCATTTT. Translating gives CAWSSGQLNQPQHF. The chain carries TRBV30 and TRBJ1-5, with 7 bases matching TRBD1. Germline V gene lookup returns CDR1 GTSNPN and CDR2 SVGIG (reference sequence). The trim removed 2 bases at V and 4 bases at J, leaving 5 bases unmatched. This CDR3 comprises 14 residues.

This CDR3 is CASSVSGTYNEQFF. The CDR3 DNA sequence: TGTGCCAGCAGCGTAAGTGGGACCTACAATGAGCAGTTCTTC. This rearrangement joins TRBV9 to TRBJ2-1, with no clear D. The length of the CDR3 is 14 residues. The germline CDR1 and CDR2 sequences are SGDLS and YYNGEE. V gave up 1 base and J gave up 2 bases, with 7 bases separating them.

The rearrangement uses TRBV7-6 and TRBJ2-3; D may be TRBD1 (5 bases). This CDR3 spans 14 amino acids. From germline, CDR1 is SGHVS and CDR2 FNYEAQ. The ends were cut back, 3 bases at V and 6 bases at J, with 13 bases in the middle. The CDR3 DNA reads as TGTGCCAGCAGCTTGGTAGGGGTAGGGGATACGCAGTATTTT. This sequence encodes CASSLVGVGDTQYF.

The chain joins TRBV6-2 or TRBV6-3 to TRBJ1-1; D not certain. V shed 6 bases and J shed 0 bases, with 8 bases lying between them. The CDR3 runs to 13 residues. Germline V gives CDR1 MNHEY, CDR2 SVGEGT. The CDR3 DNA sequence: TGTGCCAGCAGGTCTCTTATGAACACTGAAGCTTTCTTT. Encoded protein: CASRSLMNTEAFF.

This clonotype was found a few times. V and J are TRBV7-9 and TRBJ2-1, with TRBD2 matching 7 bases. The V gene's germline CDR1 is SEHNR and CDR2 FQNEAQ (reference sequence). J was trimmed by 8 bases and V by 1 base; bases with no gene match: 11. CDR3 length: 16 amino acids. The CDR3 nucleotides read TGTGCCAGCAGCTTAGTAAGGGGACGGGGGAGGGATGAGCAGTTCTTC. As protein: CASSLVRGRGRDEQFF.

This clonotype was seen many times. This chain links TRBV6-4 with TRBJ2-3; 14 bases are a match to TRBD2. The CDR3 is 18 residues long. J was trimmed by 6 bases and V by 5 bases; bases with no gene match: 13. From germline, CDR1 is MRHNA and CDR2 SNTAGT. CDR3 region: CASSRTGLAGVLSDTQYF. CDR3 nucleotide sequence: TGTGCCAGCAGTCGTACGGGACTAGCGGGAGTTTTGAGCGATACGCAGTATTTT.

As regards this clonotype: A much larger clone sits a single nucleotide away, making a read error possible. The chain has TRBV29-1 and TRBJ1-2, with D possibly TRBD1 on 5 matching bases. Germline V CDR1 and CDR2: SQVTM, ANQGSEA. This CDR3 region has 15 residues. Trimming shortened V by 7 bases and J by 0 bases, and 18 bases separated the two germline ends. The CDR3 sequence is CSAAQGPSSNYGYTF. The DNA for the CDR3 is TGCAGCGCCGCGCAGGGACCCTCTTCTAACTATGGCTACACCTTC.